The entry below describes one TCR beta chain. The antigen is undetermined. Someone took the PBMCs out of 10 ml of fresh peripheral blood. These data belong to a study of Graves' ophthalmopathy and Graves' hyperthyroidism. About the study: Peripheral blood samples were taken at initial diagnosis, before any treatment.

The CDR3 runs 15 residues. The germline V gene encodes CDR1 ENHRY and CDR2 SYGVKD. J lost 2 bases, V lost 10 bases, and 8 bases had no gene match. TCR beta CDR3 amplification used RNA transcripts. After a first-round RT-PCR with HTBI primers, a second-round multiplex PCR was run. Each CDR3 protein gets one entry after TCRdb re-called the multiplex PCR reads with MiXCR. Of approximately 640,000 distinct CDR3 sequences detected, roughly 41% appear once; the ten largest clones hold over 2.5%. Notes on the study in general: As the model predicted ophthalmopathy progression, it achieved a sensitivity of 55% to 71% and a specificity of around 73%.

This clonotype was sampled from an adult man with Graves' ophthalmopathy. The chain is built from TRBV10-3 and TRBJ1-5; TRBD1 agrees at 10 bases. Sequencing was carried out using peripheral blood. CDR3 sequence: CASSFGQGGNQPQHF. CDR3 sequence (DNA): TGTGCCAGCAGCTTCGGACAGGGGGGCAATCAGCCCCAGCATTTT.